These T cell receptor beta chains were read from a single sample in a study of cytomegalovirus exposure and HLA in healthy donors. Clones were sequenced by immunoSEQ multiplex PCR, and TCRdb holds only the in-frame ones, with some missing. Found here are over 150,000 clones, over 65% of them singletons; the top ten hold roughly 0.097%. Sequences were obtained from PBMCs. These receptors originate from a boy aged 2 to 9 in good health and CMV-seronegative. Both conserved end residues are part of each CDR3. A D gene is named only where the DNA matches it firmly. Not all rows give a size; the values are once, few, many and, for expanded clones, a class.

D: -
V: TRBV7-9
J: TRBJ1-2
size: -
CDR3: CASSLDSPYGYTF
DNA: TGTGCCAGCAGCCTCGACTCACCTTATGGCTACACCTTC

D: -
V: TRBV13
J: TRBJ2-5
size: -
CDR3: CASSLKNVAQETQYF
DNA: TGTGCCAGCAGCTTAAAAAACGTAGCGCAAGAGACCCAGTACTTC

D: TRBD2
V: TRBV13
J: TRBJ2-3
size: once
CDR3: CASSPGTSGNTDTQYF
DNA: TGTGCCAGCAGCCCAGGGACTAGCGGGAACACAGATACGCAGTACTTT

D: -
V: TRBV5-6
J: TRBJ1-1
size: -
CDR3: CASSLGQGSRSWDTEAFF
DNA: TGTGCCAGCAGCTTAGGGCAGGGCTCTCGATCTTGGGACACTGAAGCTTTCTTT

D: -
V: TRBV15
J: TRBJ2-1
size: -
CDR3: CATSRDKNEQFF
DNA: TGTGCCACCAGCAGAGATAAAAATGAGCAGTTCTTC

D: TRBD1
V: TRBV7-2
J: TRBJ1-2
size: -
CDR3: CASSLVPGARGYGYTF
DNA: TGTGCCAGCAGCTTAGTCCCAGGGGCCAGGGGGTATGGCTACACCTTC

D: TRBD2
V: TRBV10-3
J: TRBJ2-1
size: -
CDR3: CAISEWGGRDRYNEQFF
DNA: TGTGCCATCAGTGAGTGGGGAGGGCGAGATCGCTACAATGAGCAGTTCTTC

D: -
V: TRBV19
J: TRBJ1-5
size: -
CDR3: CASSWGGSNNQPQHF
DNA: TGTGCCAGTAGTTGGGGGGGCAGCAACAATCAGCCCCAGCATTTT

D: -
V: TRBV10-3
J: TRBJ1-2
size: -
CDR3: CAISDQGPYGYTF
DNA: TGTGCCATCAGTGACCAGGGTCCCTATGGCTACACCTTC

D: TRBD1
V: TRBV19
J: TRBJ2-2
size: few
CDR3: CASTAGQVRAGELFF
DNA: TGTGCCAGTACGGCTGGACAGGTCAGGGCCGGGGAGCTGTTTTTT

D: TRBD1
V: TRBV7-9
J: TRBJ1-1
size: -
CDR3: CASSKGDTGGPGEAFF
DNA: TGTGCCAGCAGCAAAGGGGACACAGGGGGGCCGGGTGAAGCTTTCTTT

D: TRBD1
V: TRBV5-4
J: TRBJ2-3
size: -
CDR3: CASSHLGQGADTQYF
DNA: TGTGCCAGCAGCCACCTGGGACAGGGGGCAGATACGCAGTATTTT

D: -
V: TRBV19
J: TRBJ2-7
size: -
CDR3: CASSIEDSSYEQYF
DNA: TGTGCCAGTAGTATAGAAGACAGCTCCTACGAGCAGTACTTC

D: TRBD2
V: TRBV5-6
J: TRBJ2-7
size: -
CDR3: CASTPGLAGYYEQYF
DNA: TGTGCCAGCACCCCGGGACTAGCGGGGTATTACGAGCAGTACTTC

D: -
V: TRBV5-1
J: TRBJ2-1
size: -
CDR3: CASSFRGTQSSYNEQFF
DNA: TGCGCCAGCAGCTTTCGGGGGACCCAAAGCTCCTACAATGAGCAGTTCTTC

D: TRBD1
V: TRBV27
J: TRBJ2-7
size: -
CDR3: CASRDRRYEQYF
DNA: TGTGCCAGCCGGGACAGGCGCTACGAGCAGTACTTC

D: TRBD1
V: TRBV28
J: TRBJ1-2
size: -
CDR3: CASSLRDRGYGYTF
DNA: TGTGCCAGCAGTTTGCGGGACAGGGGATATGGCTACACCTTC

D: -
V: TRBV20-1
J: TRBJ2-3
size: -
CDR3: CSSLAGDTQYF
DNA: TGCAGTTCTTTAGCCGGAGATACGCAGTATTTT

D: TRBD2
V: TRBV19
J: TRBJ2-7
size: -
CDR3: CASSSRTSVDEQYF
DNA: TGTGCCAGTAGTTCTAGGACTAGCGTCGACGAGCAGTACTTC

D: TRBD1
V: TRBV7-9
J: TRBJ1-3
size: once
CDR3: CASSRRDRGLGPGNTIYF
DNA: TGTGCCAGCAGCCGCCGGGACAGGGGGCTCGGACCTGGAAACACCATATATTTT

D: TRBD1
V: TRBV4-1
J: TRBJ1-1
size: few
CDR3: CASSQGVQGAKMNTEAFF
DNA: TGCGCCAGCAGCCAAGGTGTGCAGGGGGCAAAGATGAACACTGAAGCTTTCTTT

D: TRBD1
V: TRBV7-9
J: TRBJ2-7
size: -
CDR3: CASSPPGTVPYEQYF
DNA: TGTGCCAGCAGCCCCCCCGGGACAGTACCATACGAGCAGTACTTC

D: TRBD2
V: TRBV9
J: TRBJ2-1
size: -
CDR3: CASSVGGGGRYNEQFF
DNA: TGTGCCAGCAGCGTAGGTGGCGGGGGACGCTACAATGAGCAGTTCTTC

D: -
V: TRBV6-5
J: TRBJ1-6
size: -
CDR3: CASSYSTAGDNSPLHF
DNA: TGTGCCAGCAGTTACTCGACGGCAGGGGATAATTCACCCCTCCACTTT

D: TRBD1
V: TRBV19
J: TRBJ2-6
size: -
CDR3: CASKTGGVSGANVLTF
DNA: TGTGCCAGTAAGACAGGGGGCGTCTCTGGGGCCAACGTCCTGACTTTC

D: -
V: TRBV6-5
J: TRBJ2-7
size: -
CDR3: CASRETDYSYEQYF
DNA: TGTGCCAGCAGAGAGACGGACTACTCCTACGAGCAGTACTTC

D: -
V: TRBV4-2
J: TRBJ2-6
size: -
CDR3: CASSQDTLGGAGANVLTF
DNA: TGTGCCAGCAGCCAAGATACACTAGGAGGGGCTGGGGCCAACGTCCTGACTTTC

D: TRBD2
V: TRBV7-2
J: TRBJ2-7
size: -
CDR3: CASSLGGGASTYEQYF
DNA: TGTGCCAGCAGCTTAGGGGGGGGAGCGAGCACCTACGAGCAGTACTTC

D: TRBD2
V: TRBV6-6
J: TRBJ2-7
size: -
CDR3: CASRLAGPPYEQYF
DNA: TGTGCCAGCAGGCTAGCGGGGCCACCCTACGAGCAGTACTTC

D: TRBD1
V: TRBV19
J: TRBJ2-7
size: once
CDR3: CASSIIFTAGTGGYEQYF
DNA: TGTGCCAGTAGTATAATCTTCACAGCCGGGACAGGGGGCTACGAGCAGTACTTC

D: TRBD2
V: TRBV7-3
J: TRBJ2-2
size: -
CDR3: CASSLNMAGGGELFF
DNA: TGTGCCAGCAGCTTGAACATGGCGGGAGGTGGGGAGCTGTTTTTT

D: TRBD1
V: TRBV7-2
J: TRBJ1-1
size: -
CDR3: CASSAGTGGTEAFF
DNA: TGTGCCAGCAGCGCCGGGACAGGGGGCACTGAAGCTTTCTTT

D: TRBD1
V: TRBV27
J: TRBJ2-6
size: -
CDR3: CASSRTGTGANVLTF
DNA: TGTGCCAGCAGTAGGACAGGGACAGGGGCCAACGTCCTGACTTTC

D: -
V: TRBV7-2
J: TRBJ2-7
size: -
CDR3: CASSSPTASYEQYF
DNA: TGTGCCAGCAGCTCGCCGACAGCCTCCTACGAGCAGTACTTC

D: -
V: TRBV7-3
J: TRBJ1-1
size: -
CDR3: CASSLSGHRDAGGEAFF
DNA: TGTGCCAGCAGCTTGAGCGGGCATCGAGACGCGGGGGGTGAAGCTTTCTTT

D: TRBD1
V: TRBV5-4
J: TRBJ1-1
size: few
CDR3: CASSGDRGRRGSFF
DNA: TGTGCCAGCAGCGGAGACAGGGGGCGCAGGGGCTCTTTCTTT

D: -
V: TRBV6-5
J: TRBJ1-6
size: -
CDR3: CASSELLLGVTHF
DNA: TGTGCCAGCAGTGAACTTTTGCTCGGGGTAACCCACTTT

D: -
V: TRBV29-1
J: TRBJ2-7
size: -
CDR3: CSVAGGPSYEQYF
DNA: TGCAGCGTTGCTGGGGGCCCCTCCTACGAGCAGTACTTC

D: -
V: TRBV19
J: TRBJ1-5
size: few
CDR3: CASSSGDFNQPQHF
DNA: TGTGCCAGTAGTTCAGGGGATTTCAATCAGCCCCAGCATTTT

D: -
V: TRBV7-8
J: TRBJ2-1
size: -
CDR3: CASSLIPAVQGYNEQFF
DNA: TGTGCCAGCAGCTTAATTCCGGCGGTCCAAGGATACAATGAGCAGTTCTTC

D: TRBD1
V: TRBV9
J: TRBJ2-3
size: -
CDR3: CASSEAEFLGGSSTDTQYF
DNA: TGTGCCAGCAGCGAGGCCGAATTTTTAGGGGGCTCTAGCACAGATACGCAGTATTTT

D: -
V: TRBV5-4
J: TRBJ2-5
size: -
CDR3: CASSKLLQETQYF
DNA: TGTGCCAGCAGCAAGCTCCTCCAAGAGACCCAGTACTTC